This TCR beta chain came from a study of metastatic and nonmetastatic thyroid tumors (dated by TCRdb to between 2020 and 2021). Regarding the complete study: For patients with malignant and with benign thyroid disease, the researchers compared repertoires between peripheral blood samples and tumor or nodule tissue samples.

The CDR3 runs 13 residues from the cysteine to the phenylalanine. Only CDR3 DNA is held: 39 bases, read in frame from base 1. Sequences MNHNS (CDR1) and SASEGT (CDR2) are obtained from the germline V gene. V loses 5 bases, J loses 0 bases, and the germline ends lie 8 bases apart. The paper as a whole reports these results and caveats: In both blood and tumor samples, TCR beta diversity was reported to be significantly higher in malignant tumors than in benign nodules.

Library preparation used PCR. Instrument on record: Illumina HiSeq 4000. High-throughput sequencing was used to profile the CDR3 region of the TCR beta-chain in every patient. As for how the authors treated the data: The researchers built a classifier to tell apart papillary thyroid cancer patients with distant metastasis, based on CDR3 differences among clinicopathological groups. To measure repertoire diversity the researchers used the Shannon index, while the Morisita-Horn index served to gauge how similar the tumor and blood repertoires were. In-frame beta chains were kept once TCRdb had trimmed the public reads at Q25 with fastp and called clones with MiXCR. The V and J calls were not made by the authors but by TCRdb's processing. The sample table records about 70,000 clones; 18% of these occur just once. The ten biggest clones cover about 13% of the sample. For this clone: It has no known antigen specificity. No much larger clonotype is one base removed from it; base qualities were not supplied.

None of the patients had been given any treatment before thyroid surgery. The study retrospectively analysed patient clinical samples collected from about 2012 to 2019 using T-cell receptor beta sequencing. This receptor was obtained from a female donor with papillary thyroid cancer or a benign thyroid nodule (not recorded which). Some clones in this sample may be carry-over from other donors' samples. Source material: blood. The chain links TRBV6-1 with TRBJ2-7, with the D segment possibly TRBD1 or TRBD2, each aligning over 5 bases. The nucleotides are TGTGCCAGCAGTCGGGGCCCCTCCTACGAGCAGTACTTC. This is translated as CASSRGPSYEQYF.